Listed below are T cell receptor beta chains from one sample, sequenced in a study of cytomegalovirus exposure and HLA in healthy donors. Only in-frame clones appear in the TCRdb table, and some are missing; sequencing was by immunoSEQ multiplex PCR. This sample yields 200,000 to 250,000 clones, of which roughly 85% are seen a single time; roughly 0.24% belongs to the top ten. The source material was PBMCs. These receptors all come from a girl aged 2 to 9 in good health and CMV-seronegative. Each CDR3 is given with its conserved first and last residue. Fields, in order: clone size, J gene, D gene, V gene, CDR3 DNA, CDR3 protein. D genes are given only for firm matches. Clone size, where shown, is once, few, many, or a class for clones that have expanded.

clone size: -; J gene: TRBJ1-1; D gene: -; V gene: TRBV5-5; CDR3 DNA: TGTGCCAGCAGCTTGGGATCAGGGCTGTTACCGAACACTGAAGCTTTCTTT; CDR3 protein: CASSLGSGLLPNTEAFF
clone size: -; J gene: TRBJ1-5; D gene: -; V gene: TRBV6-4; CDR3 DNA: TGTGCCAGCAGTCCCCCTCTTACAGGACCTTGCAATCAGCCCCAGCATTTT; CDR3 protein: CASSPPLTGPCNQPQHF
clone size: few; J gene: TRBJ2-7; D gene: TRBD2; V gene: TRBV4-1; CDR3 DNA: TGCGCCAGCAGCCAAGGGACTAGCGGGGTCTACGAGCAGTACTTC; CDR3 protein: CASSQGTSGVYEQYF
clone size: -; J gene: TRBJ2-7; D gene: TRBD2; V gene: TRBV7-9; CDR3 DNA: TGTGCCAGCAGCTTTCCCGCGGGAGGGCCCGCCTACGAGCAGTACTTC; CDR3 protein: CASSFPAGGPAYEQYF
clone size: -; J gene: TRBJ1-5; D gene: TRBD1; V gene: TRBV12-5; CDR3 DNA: TGTGCTAGTGGTCCTCAATATCCCCGGGACAGGGGCAATCAGCCCCAGCATTTT; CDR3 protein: CASGPQYPRDRGNQPQHF
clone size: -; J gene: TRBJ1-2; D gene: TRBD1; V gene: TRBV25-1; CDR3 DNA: TGTGCCAGCAGCCTCGACCGGTCCGGGACAGGGTTCGGTGGCTACACCTTC; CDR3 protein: CASSLDRSGTGFGGYTF
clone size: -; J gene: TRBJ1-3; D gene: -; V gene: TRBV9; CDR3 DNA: TGTGCCAGCAGCGTAGCTTCGCGAGCTCTCTCTGGAAACACCATATATTTT; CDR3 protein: CASSVASRALSGNTIYF
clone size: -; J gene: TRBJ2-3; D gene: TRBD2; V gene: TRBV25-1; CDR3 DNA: TGTGCCAGCAGTTCTAGCGGGAGTAGGTGGGGCACAGATACGCAGTATTTT; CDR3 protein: CASSSSGSRWGTDTQYF
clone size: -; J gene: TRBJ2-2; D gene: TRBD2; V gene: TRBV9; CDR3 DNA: TGTGCCAGCAGCGTAGAGGGGAGGGTATTATCCGGGGAGCTGTTTTTT; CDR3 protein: CASSVEGRVLSGELFF
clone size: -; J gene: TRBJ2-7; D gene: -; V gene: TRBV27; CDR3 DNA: TGTGCCACCAGACTTGTGGGGAGCTCCTACGAGCAGTACTTC; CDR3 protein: CATRLVGSSYEQYF
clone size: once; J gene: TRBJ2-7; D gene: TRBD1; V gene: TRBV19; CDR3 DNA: TGTGCCAGTAGTATTAAGACAGGGCCTACCTACGAGCAGTACTTC; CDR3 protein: CASSIKTGPTYEQYF
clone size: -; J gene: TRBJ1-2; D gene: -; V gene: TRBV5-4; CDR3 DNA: TGTGCCAGCAGCTGGGGCAGCTCCCCCTACGGCTACACCTTC; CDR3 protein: CASSWGSSPYGYTF
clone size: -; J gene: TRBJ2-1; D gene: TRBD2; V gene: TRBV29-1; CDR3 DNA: TGCAGCGGCGGCGGGAGGGCCTACAATGAGCAGTTCTTC; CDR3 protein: CSGGGRAYNEQFF
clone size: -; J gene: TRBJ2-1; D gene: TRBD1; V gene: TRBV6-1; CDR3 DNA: TGTGCCAGCAGTGCTTGGACAGGGGGTAATGAGCAGTTCTTC; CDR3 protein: CASSAWTGGNEQFF
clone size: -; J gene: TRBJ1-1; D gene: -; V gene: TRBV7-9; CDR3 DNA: TGTGCCAGCAGCTTGGCTACAGGGAACACTGAAGCTTTCTTT; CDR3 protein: CASSLATGNTEAFF
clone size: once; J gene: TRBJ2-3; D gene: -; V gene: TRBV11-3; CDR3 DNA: TGTGCCAGCAGCTTTGTCCCAACAGATACGCAGTATTTT; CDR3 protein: CASSFVPTDTQYF
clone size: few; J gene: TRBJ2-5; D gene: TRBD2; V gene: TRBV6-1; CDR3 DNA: TGTGCCAGCAGTGAGGCGGGAGGAGAGACCCAGTACTTC; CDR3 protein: CASSEAGGETQYF
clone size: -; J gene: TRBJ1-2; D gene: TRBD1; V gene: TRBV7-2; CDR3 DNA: TGTGCCAGCAGCTTAAGGGACAGTCGGGGTGGCTACACCTTC; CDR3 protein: CASSLRDSRGGYTF
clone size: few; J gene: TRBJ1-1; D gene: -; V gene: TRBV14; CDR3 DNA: TGTGCCAGCAGCCCTTTCACTGAAGCTTTCTTT; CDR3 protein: CASSPFTEAFF
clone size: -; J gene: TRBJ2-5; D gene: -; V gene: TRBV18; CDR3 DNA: TGTGCCAGCTCACCTCAGGGGCCGGAGACCCAGTACTTC; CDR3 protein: CASSPQGPETQYF
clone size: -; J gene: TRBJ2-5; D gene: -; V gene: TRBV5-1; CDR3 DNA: TGCGCCAGCAGCTTGGAGAGGGGGGGCCGAGAGACCCAGTACTTC; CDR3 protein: CASSLERGGRETQYF
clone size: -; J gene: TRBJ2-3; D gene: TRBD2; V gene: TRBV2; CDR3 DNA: TGTGCCAGCAAGTACCCAGCGGGACGCACAGATACGCAGTATTTT; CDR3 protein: CASKYPAGRTDTQYF
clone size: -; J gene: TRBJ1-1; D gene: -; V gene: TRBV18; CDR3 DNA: TGTGCCAGCTCACCCCCGGGACAGAACACTGAAGCTTTCTTT; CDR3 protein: CASSPPGQNTEAFF
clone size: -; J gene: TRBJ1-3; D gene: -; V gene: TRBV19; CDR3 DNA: TGTGCCAGTAGTATAGACGAGGGTACGATCTCTGGAAACACCATATATTTT; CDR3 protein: CASSIDEGTISGNTIYF
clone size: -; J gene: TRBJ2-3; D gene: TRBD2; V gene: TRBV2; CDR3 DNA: TGTGCCAGCACCGGACTAGCGGGCACAGATACGCAGTATTTT; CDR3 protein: CASTGLAGTDTQYF
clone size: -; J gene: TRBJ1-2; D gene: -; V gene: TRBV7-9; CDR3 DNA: TGTGCCAGCAGCTTAGTAGGGGCTCGGGCTAACTATGGCTACACCTTC; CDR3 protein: CASSLVGARANYGYTF
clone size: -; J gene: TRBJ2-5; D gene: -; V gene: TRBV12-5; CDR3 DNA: TGTGCTAGTGGTTCAGGCAACAGGGTTTCAGAGACCCAGTACTTC; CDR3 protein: CASGSGNRVSETQYF
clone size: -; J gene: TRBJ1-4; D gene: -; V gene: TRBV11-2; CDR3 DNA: TGTGCCAGCAGCTCCCCAAGGCGGGAAAAACTGTTTTTT; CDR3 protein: CASSSPRREKLFF
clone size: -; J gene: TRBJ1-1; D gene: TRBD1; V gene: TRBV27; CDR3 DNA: TGTGCCAGCAGCTTCGATGAACCGGGACAGGGCACTGAAGCTTTCTTT; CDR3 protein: CASSFDEPGQGTEAFF
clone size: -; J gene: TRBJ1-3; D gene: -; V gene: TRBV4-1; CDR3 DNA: TGCGCCAGCAGCCAAGGGCTCCGGGTTTCTGGAAACACCATATATTTT; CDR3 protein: CASSQGLRVSGNTIYF